This TCR beta chain was observed in a study of blood T cell repertoires in COVID-19. Study overall: Sample material is recorded as cDNA or gDNA derived from T cells, B-cell-depleted T cells, or PBMCs.

CDR1 and CDR2 from the germline V gene are SGHRS and YFSETQ. Unmatched junction bases numbered 10, after V lost 5 bases and J lost 6 bases. The CDR3 sequence is 15 residues long. Per the original methods: Amplification from reference gene primers served as the basis for estimated nucleated cell counts. Profiled with immunoSEQ multiplex PCR; TCRdb holds only in-frame clones, not every one. V, J and clone size derive from that table, while D and trimming were established from the DNA sequence. This sample has some 250,000 clones; about four fifths occur once, and the top ten carry 1.9%. The rearrangement joins TRBV5-1 to TRBJ2-1; 8 bases agree with TRBD1. The clonotype originates from a man aged 25 to 40 who had recovered from COVID-19. The sequenced sample consisted of peripheral blood. CDR3 nucleotides: TGCGCCAGCAGTGGGGTACTCAGGGGGCTCAATGAGCAGTTCTTC. It yields the protein CASSGVLRGLNEQFF.